The 27 T cell receptor beta chains presented below share a single source sample, sequenced in a study of patients and donors after allogeneic stem cell transplantation. TCRdb re-analysed the RT-PCR reads in MiXCR, keeping a single row per CDR3 protein. Of some 960,000 distinct CDR3 sequences detected, about 20% appear once; the ten largest clones hold 5% to 6.5%. The sequencing input was blood, either unsorted or a sorted T cell fraction (not recorded which). The receptors here all came from a human donor who was either an allogeneic HSCT recipient or a stem cell or donor lymphocyte infusion donor (not recorded which). It is not recorded whose cells these are; they may come from a transplant donor.

This chain joins TRBV2 and TRBJ2-7, with D possibly matching TRBD2 (7 bases). Trimming removed 6 bases from V and 5 bases from J, with 11 bases in between. In germline, CDR1 is SNHLY, CDR2 FYNNEI. The CDR3 has 12 amino acids. The CDR3 sequence is CASRRGADEQYF. CDR3 nucleotide sequence: TGTGCCAGCAGACGGGGGGCGGACGAGCAGTACTTC.

The chain couples TRBV11-2 to TRBJ2-5; 11 bases fit TRBD2. Germline V lookup: CDR1 SGHAT, CDR2 FQNNGV. The CDR3 extends over 18 amino acids. Germline trimming cut 5 bases from V and 3 bases from J; bases unmatched to any gene: 14. Here the CDR3 DNA reads TGTGCCAGCAGCCGATGGGGAAGACAGACTAGCGGGAAAGAGACCCAGTACTTC. Amino acid sequence: CASSRWGRQTSGKETQYF. Full variable domain (outside the CDR3, taken from reference TRBV11-2 and TRBJ2-5): EAGVAQSPRYKIIEKRQSVAFWCNPISGHATLYWYQQILGQGPKLLIQFQNNGVVDDSQLPKDRFSAERLKGVDSTLKIQPAKLEDSAVYLCASSRWGRQTSGKETQYFGPGTRLLVL.

In its sample, this clonotype was seen many times. The CDR3 is CASSSGLAGVNEQYF. In nucleotides, the CDR3 is TGTGCCAGCAGTTCCGGACTAGCGGGAGTCAACGAGCAGTACTTC. The V gene is TRBV12-3 or TRBV12-4, the J gene TRBJ2-7; 13 bases map to TRBD2. The length of the CDR3 is 15 residues. With 4 bases clipped from V and 5 bases from J, the junction kept 5 bases outside the gene matches.

This chain connects TRBV15 to TRBJ1-6; no firm D call. Trimming took off 6 bases at V and 5 bases at J, with 8 bases between the two ends. The CDR3 runs to 13 residues. The germline V gene encodes CDR1 LNHNV and CDR2 YYDKDF (reference sequence). The CDR3 DNA follows: TGTGCCACCAGTCGTAGGGATAATTCACCCCTCCACTTT. As protein: CATSRRDNSPLHF. The full variable domain, completed using reference TRBV15 and TRBJ1-6, is DAMVIQNPRYQVTQFGKPVTLSCSQTLNHNVMYWYQQKSSQAPKLLFHYYDKDFNNEADTPDNFQSRRPNTSFCFLDIRSPGLGDTAMYLCATSRRDNSPLHFGNGTRLTVT.

This clonotype turned up a few times. V is TRBV12-3 or TRBV12-4 and J is TRBJ2-3, with D hard to call. V was pared by 5 bases and J by 2 bases, with 8 bases between. The CDR3 covers 13 residues. CDR3 sequence: CASSRTVTDTQYF. CDR3 in DNA: TGTGCCAGCAGTCGGACGGTCACAGATACGCAGTATTTT.

This clonotype was detected ten times or more. The chain uses TRBV5-6 and TRBJ2-3; the D is unclear. Trimming shortened V by 4 bases and J by 2 bases, and 5 bases separated the two germline ends. This CDR3 spans 12 amino acids. CDR1 SGHDT and CDR2 YYEEEE come from the germline V gene. Here the CDR3 reads CASSGVTDTQYF. CDR3 nucleotides: TGTGCCAGCAGCGGGGTCACAGATACGCAGTATTTT.

J is TRBJ2-7 and V is TRBV5-1, with TRBD2 matching 7 bases. The CDR3 loop spans 17 amino acids. V dropped 0 bases and J dropped 3; count of bases not matched to a gene: 12. Germline V gene sequence: CDR1 SGHRS, CDR2 YFSETQ. The DNA of the CDR3 is TGCGCCAGCAGCTTGGCGGGCCAACGGGACTACCTCTACGAGCAGTACTTC. Its translation: CASSLAGQRDYLYEQYF.

This clonotype was found a few times. This chain joins TRBV7-2 and TRBJ2-2; TRBD1 or TRBD2 may be the D gene (5 bases each). The CDR3 runs 15 residues. Germline CDR1 reads SGHTA; CDR2 reads FQGNSA. V lost 4 bases and J lost 2, with 11 bases in between. CDR3 region: CASSSPGPNTGELFF. In DNA form, the CDR3 reads TGTGCCAGCAGCTCGCCGGGACCAAACACCGGGGAGCTGTTTTTT.

This clonotype was counted only a few times. This rearrangement joins TRBV9 to TRBJ2-3, with 8 bases aligning to TRBD2. The germline CDR1 and CDR2 sequences are SGDLS and YYNGEE. J was trimmed by 1 base and V by 0 bases; bases with no gene match: 7. This CDR3 has 17 amino acids. Written as DNA, the CDR3 is TGTGCCAGCAGCGTAGGCCTACTAGCGGAACGCACAGATACGCAGTATTTT. Its translation is CASSVGLLAERTDTQYF.

V and J are TRBV11-3 and TRBJ2-7, with D uncertain. Germline CDR1 reads SGHNT; CDR2 reads YENEEA. Trimming shortened V by 5 bases and J by 4 bases, and 12 bases separated the two germline ends. The CDR3 contains 13 residues. The CDR3 region is CASSRITGYEQYF. CDR3 bases: TGTGCCAGCAGCCGAATTACCGGGTACGAGCAGTACTTC.

V and J are TRBV20-1 and TRBJ1-5; D is unresolved. Germline-derived CDR1 and CDR2 are DFQATT and SNEGSKA (reference sequence). The V end was cut by 5 bases, the J end by 2 bases, with 13 bases between. The CDR3 spans 14 residues. In DNA form, the CDR3 reads TGCAGTGCTCAGCACTCCGCGCGCAATCAGCCCCAGCATTTT. This codes for CSAQHSARNQPQHF.

V usage is TRBV5-5 and J usage is TRBJ1-1, with 8 bases fitting TRBD1. With 2 bases clipped from V and 1 base from J, the junction kept 13 bases outside the gene matches. CDR3 length: 18 residues. Germline assignment: CDR1 SGHKS and CDR2 YYEKEE (reference sequence). DNA of the CDR3: TGTGCCAGCAGCTTCCGCTCGACAGGGGCAGTGGGGAACACTGAAGCTTTCTTT. Amino acid sequence: CASSFRSTGAVGNTEAFF.

A few counts support this clonotype. Compared with germline, one end of the junction differs, possibly owing to a read error. V and J are TRBV7-7 and TRBJ1-5; D gene ambiguous. The germline V gene has CDR1 SSHAT and CDR2 FNYEAQ (reference sequence). This CDR3 spans 15 amino acids. In nucleotides, the CDR3 is TGTGCTAGCAGCTCTCGGGTGAATAGCAATCAGCCCCAGCATTTT. Translation gives CASSSRVNSNQPQHF.

A few counts support this clonotype. The V and J genes are TRBV4-1 and TRBJ1-1; a possible D gene is TRBD1 (5 bases). Germline V lookup: CDR1 MGHRA, CDR2 YSYEKL. The CDR3 has 14 amino acids. Trimming removed 4 bases from V and 5 bases from J, with 14 bases in between. CDR3 region: CASSPVQGLTEAFF. The CDR3, as DNA: TGCGCCAGCAGCCCCGTTCAGGGATTAACTGAAGCTTTCTTT.

This clonotype showed up just a few times. V gene TRBV18 combines with J gene TRBJ2-5, with TRBD1 identical over 10 bases. The CDR3 consists of 17 residues. The germline V gene has CDR1 KGHSH and CDR2 LQKENI. The V segment lost 4 bases and the J segment 3 bases; nucleotides outside the gene matches: 11. The CDR3 sequence: CASSRRPPGQGEETQYF. CDR3 in DNA: TGTGCCAGCTCACGAAGGCCCCCCGGACAGGGGGAAGAGACCCAGTACTTC.

The chain recombines TRBV12-3 or TRBV12-4 with TRBJ1-2; D call uncertain. This CDR3 region has 17 residues. Trimming removed 0 bases from V and 1 base from J, with 15 bases in between. The CDR3 DNA reads as TGTGCCAGCAGTTTAGCGCGGGCAGGACCAAATAACTATGGCTACACCTTC. This codes for CASSLARAGPNNYGYTF.

The chain is built from TRBV5-5 and TRBJ2-7; tentatively, D is TRBD2 (6 bases). Germline V gene lookup returns CDR1 SGHKS and CDR2 YYEKEE (reference sequence). The CDR3 has 15 amino acids. V was clipped by 4 bases and J by 7 bases, with 21 bases between them. DNA for the CDR3: TGTGCCAGCAGCCCACAGTGGACATCCGGAGGGGAGCAGTACTTC. Its protein product is CASSPQWTSGGEQYF.

There are a few counts of this clonotype. CDR3 sequence (DNA): TGTGCCAGCAGCCAAGAAGACGGGAGGGCTACGGACGAGCAGTACTTC. Protein: CASSQEDGRATDEQYF. The chain joins TRBV4-2 to TRBJ2-7; the match to TRBD2 covers 8 bases. Germline V CDR1 and CDR2: LGHNA, YNFKEQ. This CDR3 is built from 16 residues. J gave up 5 bases and V 0 bases, and 9 bases lay outside the gene matches.

This chain joins TRBV4-3 and TRBJ1-5; D not certain. Trimming took 2 bases from V and 6 from J, leaving 14 bases between them. CDR1 and CDR2 (germline): LGHNA, YSLEER. CDR3 size: 15 residues. CDR3 amino acids: CASSQSWVTIQPQHF. The CDR3 DNA sequence: TGCGCCAGCAGCCAAAGTTGGGTGACGATTCAGCCCCAGCATTTT.

This clonotype was observed a few times. The V and J genes are TRBV4-1 and TRBJ2-2; D remains unclear. Trimming cost V 1 base and J 3 bases, with 6 bases left between them. This CDR3 has 14 residues. CDR1 MGHRA and CDR2 YSYEKL come from the germline V gene. CDR3 residues: CASSQGSYTGELFF. In DNA form, the CDR3 reads TGCGCCAGCAGCCAAGGAAGCTACACCGGGGAGCTGTTTTTT.

In this sample, this clonotype turned up many times. The genes are TRBV5-1 and TRBJ1-2; 9 bases map to TRBD1. V gave up 4 bases and J gave up 3 bases; unmatched junction bases: 4. CDR3 length equals 14 residues. Looked up from germline, CDR1 is SGHRS and CDR2 is YFSETQ. The CDR3 is CASSLRTGDYGYTF. CDR3 in DNA: TGCGCCAGCAGCCTACGGACAGGGGACTATGGCTACACCTTC.

The sample holds a few counts of this clonotype. The V call is TRBV2, the J call TRBJ2-5, with TRBD1 matching 10 bases. Germline CDR1 reads SNHLY; CDR2 reads FYNNEI. V lost 4 bases and J lost 0; bases outside the gene matches: 2. The CDR3 is 15 residues long. The CDR3 is CASSGQGAYQETQYF. Written as DNA, the CDR3 is TGTGCCAGCAGTGGACAGGGGGCCTACCAAGAGACCCAGTACTTC. The whole variable domain, remainder taken from reference TRBV2 and TRBJ2-5, is EPEVTQTPSHQVTQMGQEVILRCVPISNHLYFYWYRQILGQKVEFLVSFYNNEISEKSEIFDDQFSVERPDGSNFTLKIRSTKLEDSAMYFCASSGQGAYQETQYFGPGTRLLVL.

This clonotype occurred many times. The chain combines TRBV29-1 with TRBJ2-7; D perhaps matches TRBD1 (6 bases). CDR1 SQVTM and CDR2 ANQGSEA come from the germline V gene. The CDR3 spans 12 residues. V lost 5 bases and J lost 3, with 11 bases in between. The CDR3 protein is CSVTTGIYEQYF. The CDR3 coding sequence is TGCAGCGTTACCACAGGGATCTACGAGCAGTACTTC.

This clonotype was picked up many times. One end of the junction is discordant with germline, which a read error may explain. This chain connects TRBV5-1 to TRBJ2-1; 7 bases line up with TRBD2. From germline, CDR1 is SGHRS and CDR2 YFSETQ. The CDR3 consists of 14 residues. This CDR3 reads CASSFGTTYNEQFF. In nucleotides, the CDR3 is TGTGCCAGCAGCTTCGGGACTACCTACAATGAGCAGTTCTTC. The whole variable domain, filled in from reference TRBV5-1 and TRBJ2-1, reads KAGVTQTPRYLIKTRGQQVTLSCSPISGHRSVSWYQQTPGQGLQFLFEYFSETQRNKGNFPGRFSGRQFSNSRSEMNVSTLELGDSALYLCASSFGTTYNEQFFGPGTRLTVL.

This clonotype was detected many times. V gene TRBV5-1 combines with J gene TRBJ2-7; 9 bases match TRBD1. The CDR3 length is 16 residues. With 3 bases clipped from V and 5 bases from J, the junction kept 12 bases outside the gene matches. CDR1 and CDR2 (germline): SGHRS, YFSETQ. The CDR3 here is CASSWAWDRVFDEQYF. The CDR3 coding sequence is TGCGCCAGCAGCTGGGCCTGGGACAGGGTCTTCGACGAGCAGTACTTC.

The chain links TRBV14 to TRBJ2-7, with D tentatively TRBD1 (6 bases). This CDR3 spans 16 amino acids. In germline, CDR1 is SGHDN, CDR2 FVKESK. V was cut by 5 bases and J by 6 bases, with 23 bases left in between. The CDR3 DNA reads TGTGCCAGCAGCTCCTCCACCGGGACATCTTCCGGCGAGCAGTACTTC. This encodes CASSSSTGTSSGEQYF.

The table lists this clonotype with many counts. V is TRBV3-1 and J is TRBJ2-2, with D unclear. CDR3 size: 14 residues. Germline CDR1 reads LGHDT; CDR2 reads YNNKEL (reference sequence). The V end lost 0 bases, the J end lost 1 base, and 3 bases lay between the germline ends. This CDR3 is CASSQDRNTGELFF. DNA for the CDR3: TGTGCCAGCAGCCAAGATCGGAACACCGGGGAGCTGTTTTTT.